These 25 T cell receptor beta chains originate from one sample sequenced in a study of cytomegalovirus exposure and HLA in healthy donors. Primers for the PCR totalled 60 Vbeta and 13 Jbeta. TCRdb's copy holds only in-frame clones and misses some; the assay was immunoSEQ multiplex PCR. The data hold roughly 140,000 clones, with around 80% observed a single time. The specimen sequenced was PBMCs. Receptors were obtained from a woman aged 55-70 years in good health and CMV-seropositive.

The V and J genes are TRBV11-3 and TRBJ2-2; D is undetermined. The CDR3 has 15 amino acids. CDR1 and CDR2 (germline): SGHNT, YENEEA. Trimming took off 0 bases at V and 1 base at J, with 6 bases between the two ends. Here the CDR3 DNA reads TGTGCCAGCAGCTTAGATTTCCGGAACACCGGGGAGCTGTTTTTT. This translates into CASSLDFRNTGELFF.

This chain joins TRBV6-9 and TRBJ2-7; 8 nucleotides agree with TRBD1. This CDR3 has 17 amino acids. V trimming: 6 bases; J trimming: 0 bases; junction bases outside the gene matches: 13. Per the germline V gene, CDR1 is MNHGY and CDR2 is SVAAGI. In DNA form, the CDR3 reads TGTGCCAGCAGCCGGGACAGGAGGGGGAATAGCTCCTACGAGCAGTACTTC. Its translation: CASSRDRRGNSSYEQYF.

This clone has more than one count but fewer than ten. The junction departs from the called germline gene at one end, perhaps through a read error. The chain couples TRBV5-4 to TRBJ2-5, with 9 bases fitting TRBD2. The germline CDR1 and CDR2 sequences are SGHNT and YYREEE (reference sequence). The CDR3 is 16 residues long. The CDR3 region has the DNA TGTGTCAGCAGCTTGGTGCCTAGCGGGATCCAAGAGACCCAGTACTTC. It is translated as CVSSLVPSGIQETQYF.

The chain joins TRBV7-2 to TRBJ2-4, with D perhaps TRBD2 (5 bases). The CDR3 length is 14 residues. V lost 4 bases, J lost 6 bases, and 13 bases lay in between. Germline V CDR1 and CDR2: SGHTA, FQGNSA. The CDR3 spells CASSYAGGRNIQYF. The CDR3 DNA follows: TGTGCCAGCAGCTATGCGGGCGGCCGAAACATTCAGTACTTC.

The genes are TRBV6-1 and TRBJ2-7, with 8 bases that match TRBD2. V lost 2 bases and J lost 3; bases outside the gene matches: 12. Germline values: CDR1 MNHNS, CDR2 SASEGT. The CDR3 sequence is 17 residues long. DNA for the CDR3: TGTGCCAGCAGTGAATCGGTGAGCGGGAGTCTTTACTACGAGCAGTACTTC. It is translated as CASSESVSGSLYYEQYF.

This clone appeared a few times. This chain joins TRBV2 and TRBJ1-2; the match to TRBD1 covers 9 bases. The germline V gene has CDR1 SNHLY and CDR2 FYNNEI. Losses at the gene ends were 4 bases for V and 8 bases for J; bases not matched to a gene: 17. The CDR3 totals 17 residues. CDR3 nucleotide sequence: TGTGCCAGCAGTGGACGAGGTTTTGACGGGACAGGGAAAGGCTACACCTTC. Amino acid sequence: CASSGRGFDGTGKGYTF.

CDR3: CASSLAGSEQFF. CDR3 nucleotides: TGTGCCAGCAGCTTAGCCGGGAGTGAGCAGTTCTTC. This chain joins TRBV7-9 and TRBJ2-1, with a weak D call TRBD2 (6 bases). Germline V gene data show CDR1 as SEHNR and CDR2 as FQNEAQ (reference sequence). The CDR3 covers 12 residues. V was clipped by 0 bases and J by 9 bases, with 6 bases between them. The full variable domain, in which reference TRBV7-9 and TRBJ2-1 provide the parts outside the CDR3, is DTGVSQNPRHKITKRGQNVTFRCDPISEHNRLYWYRQTLGQGPEFLTYFQNEAQLEKSRLLSDRFSAERPKGSFSTLEIQRTEQGDSAMYLCASSLAGSEQFFGPGTRLTVL.

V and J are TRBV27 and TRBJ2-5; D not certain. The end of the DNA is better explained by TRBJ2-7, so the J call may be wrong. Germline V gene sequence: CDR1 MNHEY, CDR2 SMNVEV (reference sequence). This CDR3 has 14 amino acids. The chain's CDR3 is CASSLLNPPYEQYF. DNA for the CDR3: TGTGCCAGCAGTTTGCTAAACCCCCCCTACGAGCAGTACTTC.

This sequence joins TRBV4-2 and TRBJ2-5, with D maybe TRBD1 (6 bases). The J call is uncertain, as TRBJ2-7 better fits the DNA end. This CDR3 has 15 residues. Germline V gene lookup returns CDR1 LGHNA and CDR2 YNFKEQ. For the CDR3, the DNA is TGTGCCAGCAGCCAAGATTTACAGGGATCCTACGAGCAGTACTTC. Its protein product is CASSQDLQGSYEQYF.

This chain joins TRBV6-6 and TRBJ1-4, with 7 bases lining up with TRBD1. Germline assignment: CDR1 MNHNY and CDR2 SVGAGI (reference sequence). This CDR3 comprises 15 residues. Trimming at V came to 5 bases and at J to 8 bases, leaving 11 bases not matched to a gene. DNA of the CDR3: TGTGCCAGCAGTAGCGGACAGGCGGGAGGGGAAAAACTGTTTTTT. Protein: CASSSGQAGGEKLFF.

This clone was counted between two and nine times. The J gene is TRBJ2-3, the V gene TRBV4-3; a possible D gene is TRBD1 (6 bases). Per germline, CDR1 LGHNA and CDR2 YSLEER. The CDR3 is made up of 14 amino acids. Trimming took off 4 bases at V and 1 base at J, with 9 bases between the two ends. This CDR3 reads CASSPDSGTDTQYF. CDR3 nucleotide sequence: TGCGCCAGCAGCCCGGACAGCGGCACAGATACGCAGTATTTT.

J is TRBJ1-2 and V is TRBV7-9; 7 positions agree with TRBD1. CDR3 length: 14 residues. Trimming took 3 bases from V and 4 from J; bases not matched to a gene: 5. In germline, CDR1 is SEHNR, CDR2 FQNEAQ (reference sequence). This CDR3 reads CASSLIEGAYGYTF. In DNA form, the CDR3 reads TGTGCCAGCAGCTTGATTGAGGGGGCCTATGGCTACACCTTC.

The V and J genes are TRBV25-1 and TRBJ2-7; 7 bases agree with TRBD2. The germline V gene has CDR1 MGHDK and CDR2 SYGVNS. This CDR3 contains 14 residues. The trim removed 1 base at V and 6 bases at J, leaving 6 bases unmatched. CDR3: CASSESRLAGEQYF. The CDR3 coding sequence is TGTGCCAGCAGTGAATCCCGACTAGCTGGCGAGCAGTACTTC.

The CDR3 region is CASSSTGEGAYEQYF. In nucleotides, the CDR3 is TGTGCCAGCAGCTCGACAGGGGAAGGCGCCTACGAGCAGTACTTC. V gene TRBV5-4 combines with J gene TRBJ2-7, with 8 nucleotides matching TRBD1. This CDR3 contains 15 residues. Germline CDR1 reads SGHNT; CDR2 reads YYREEE (reference sequence). V was pared by 3 bases and J by 2 bases, with 7 bases of the junction left unmatched.

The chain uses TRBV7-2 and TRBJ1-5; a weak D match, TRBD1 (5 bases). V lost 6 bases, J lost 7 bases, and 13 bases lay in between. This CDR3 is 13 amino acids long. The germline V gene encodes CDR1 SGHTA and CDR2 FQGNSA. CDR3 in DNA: TGTGCCAGCAGTTGGGGCCAGGGACAGCCCCAGCATTTT. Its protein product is CASSWGQGQPQHF.

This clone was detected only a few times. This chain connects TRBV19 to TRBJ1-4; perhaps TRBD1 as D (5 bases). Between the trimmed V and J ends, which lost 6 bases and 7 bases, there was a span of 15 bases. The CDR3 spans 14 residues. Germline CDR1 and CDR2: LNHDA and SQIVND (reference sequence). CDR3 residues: CASSRQPFREKLFF. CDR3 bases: TGTGCCAGTAGCCGACAGCCTTTTCGTGAAAAACTGTTTTTT.

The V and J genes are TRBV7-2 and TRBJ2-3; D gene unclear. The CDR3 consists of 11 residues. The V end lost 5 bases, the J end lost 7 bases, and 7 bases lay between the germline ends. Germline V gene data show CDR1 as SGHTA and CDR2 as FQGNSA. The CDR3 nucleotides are TGTGCCAGCAGCGTGAGTTATACGCAGTATTTT. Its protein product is CASSVSYTQYF.

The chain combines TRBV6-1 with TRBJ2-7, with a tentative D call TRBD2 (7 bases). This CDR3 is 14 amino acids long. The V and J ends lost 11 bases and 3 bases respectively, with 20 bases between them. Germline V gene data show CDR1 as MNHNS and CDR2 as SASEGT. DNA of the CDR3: TGTGCCGGGCCAGGCGGGGGCATTTACTACGAGCAGTACTTC. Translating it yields CAGPGGGIYYEQYF.

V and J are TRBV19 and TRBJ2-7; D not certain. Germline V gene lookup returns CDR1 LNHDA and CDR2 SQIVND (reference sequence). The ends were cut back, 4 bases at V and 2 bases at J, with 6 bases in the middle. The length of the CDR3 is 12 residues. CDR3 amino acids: CASSTGTYEQYF. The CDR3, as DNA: TGTGCCAGTAGTACAGGTACCTACGAGCAGTACTTC. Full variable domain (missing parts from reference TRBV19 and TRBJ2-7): DGGITQSPKYLFRKEGQNVTLSCEQNLNHDAMYWYRQDPGQGLRLIYYSQIVNDFQKGDIAEGYSVSREKKESFPLTVTSAQKNPTAFYLCASSTGTYEQYFGPGTRLTVT.

CDR3 DNA: TGTGCCAGCAGTACCCCGAAAGGGGCGGCCAAAAACATTCAGTACTTC. Translated, it gives CASSTPKGAAKNIQYF. The V gene is TRBV25-1, the J gene TRBJ2-4; possibly TRBD1 for D (5 bases). The CDR3 consists of 16 residues. Germline CDR1 and CDR2: MGHDK and SYGVNS. Trimming left V 5 bases short and J 1 base short, with 15 bases between.

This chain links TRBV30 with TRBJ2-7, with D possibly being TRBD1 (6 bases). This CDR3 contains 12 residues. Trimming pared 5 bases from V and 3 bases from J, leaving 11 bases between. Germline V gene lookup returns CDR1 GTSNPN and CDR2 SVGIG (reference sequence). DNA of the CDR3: TGTGCCTGGGACCAACAGGGCTACGAGCAGTACTTC. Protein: CAWDQQGYEQYF.

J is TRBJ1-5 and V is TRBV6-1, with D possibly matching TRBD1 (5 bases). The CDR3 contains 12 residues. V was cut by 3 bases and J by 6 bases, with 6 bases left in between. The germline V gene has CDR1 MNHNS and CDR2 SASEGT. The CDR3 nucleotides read TGTGCCAGCAGTGATAGGGGTCAGCCCCAGCATTTT. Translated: CASSDRGQPQHF.

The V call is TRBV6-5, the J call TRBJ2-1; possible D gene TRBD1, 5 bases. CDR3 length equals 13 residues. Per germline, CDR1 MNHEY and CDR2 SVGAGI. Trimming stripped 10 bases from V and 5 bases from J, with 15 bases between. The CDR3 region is CATGIVGDNEQFF. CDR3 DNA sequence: TGTGCCACTGGTATTGTAGGGGACAATGAGCAGTTCTTC.

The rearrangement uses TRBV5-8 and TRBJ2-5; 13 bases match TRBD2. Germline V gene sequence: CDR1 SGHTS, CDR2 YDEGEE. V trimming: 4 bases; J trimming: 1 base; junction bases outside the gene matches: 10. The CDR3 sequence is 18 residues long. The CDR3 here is CASSMGLAGIGAQETQYF. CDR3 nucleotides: TGTGCCAGCAGCATGGGACTAGCGGGAATTGGTGCCCAAGAGACCCAGTACTTC.

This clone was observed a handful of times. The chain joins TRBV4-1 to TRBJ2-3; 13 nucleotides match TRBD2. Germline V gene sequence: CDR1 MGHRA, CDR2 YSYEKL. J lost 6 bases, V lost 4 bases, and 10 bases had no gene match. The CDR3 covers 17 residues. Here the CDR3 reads CASSLGTSGILMDTQYF. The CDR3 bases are TGCGCCAGCAGCCTTGGGACTAGCGGGATCCTAATGGATACGCAGTATTTT.